This entry is about one T cell receptor (beta chain). The data are from a study of blood T cell repertoires in COVID-19. Study at large: The United States, Italy and Spain supplied acute and convalescent COVID-19 samples.

The germline V gene encodes CDR1 MNHNY and CDR2 SVGAGI (reference sequence). The V end lost 7 bases, the J end lost 7 bases, and 20 bases lay between the germline ends. This CDR3 is 15 amino acids long. Produced via immunoSEQ multiplex PCR; TCRdb's table is partial and in-frame only. This repertoire shows about 240,000 clones, approximately 78% found once; its top ten account for around 12%. The chain carries TRBV6-6 and TRBJ1-5, with D perhaps matching TRBD1 (5 bases). The sequenced material came from peripheral blood. This TCR was recovered from a woman aged 55-70 years with active or convalescent COVID-19. CDR3 DNA: TGTGCCAGCACCCGGAGTGGGGGGGAAGGCCAGCCCCAGCATTTT. Protein sequence: CASTRSGGEGQPQHF.